The 26 T cell receptor beta chains reported below all come from one sample, sequenced in a study of blood T cell repertoires in COVID-19. TCRdb's copy holds only in-frame clones and misses some; the assay was immunoSEQ multiplex PCR. The table has over 20,000 clones, roughly 90% seen once. The material sequenced was peripheral blood. These receptors originate from a man between 65 and 85 years old with active COVID-19.

The chain employs TRBV7-3 and TRBJ2-3, with 8 bases that match TRBD2. Germline lookup yields CDR1 SGHTA and CDR2 FQGTGA. Trimming removed 5 bases from V and 6 bases from J; junction bases left unmatched: 4. The CDR3 sequence is 13 residues long. The CDR3 sequence is CASSITSGDTQYF. The CDR3 region has the DNA TGTGCCAGCAGCATTACTAGCGGTGATACGCAGTATTTT.

The chain recombines TRBV3-1 (or the pseudogene TRBV3-2) with TRBJ1-6, with D possibly TRBD1 on 5 matching bases. Trimming removed 0 bases at V and 9 bases at J, with 6 bases between. The CDR3 covers 13 residues. Germline lookup yields CDR1 LGHDT and CDR2 YNNKEL (reference sequence). The CDR3 DNA sequence: TGTGCCAGCAGCCAAGACAGGGCTTCACCCCTCCACTTT. Protein sequence: CASSQDRASPLHF.

The chain combines TRBV30 with TRBJ2-1; TRBD2 matches 8 bases. In germline, CDR1 is GTSNPN, CDR2 SVGIG (reference sequence). J gave up 5 bases and V 3 bases, and 6 bases lay outside the gene matches. The CDR3 covers 14 residues. The CDR3 DNA follows: TGTGCCTGGAGACAAGCGGGGGCCAACAATGAGCAGTTCTTC. This sequence encodes CAWRQAGANNEQFF.

The V gene is TRBV5-1, the J gene TRBJ2-5; maybe TRBD2 (5 bases). CDR1 SGHRS and CDR2 YFSETQ come from the germline V gene. Trimming removed 4 bases at V and 1 base at J, with 11 bases between. The CDR3 length is 14 residues. As DNA, the CDR3 is TGCGCCAGCAGCAAGGCCGGGATCCAAGAGACCCAGTACTTC. This encodes CASSKAGIQETQYF. Complete variable domain (other parts from reference TRBV5-1 and TRBJ2-5): KAGVTQTPRYLIKTRGQQVTLSCSPISGHRSVSWYQQTPGQGLQFLFEYFSETQRNKGNFPGRFSGRQFSNSRSEMNVSTLELGDSALYLCASSKAGIQETQYFGPGTRLLVL.

The chain is built from TRBV2 and TRBJ1-6; weak D call: TRBD1 (6 bases). V lost 5 bases, J lost 3 bases, and 11 bases lay in between. The CDR3 sequence is 15 residues long. Germline CDR1 reads SNHLY; CDR2 reads FYNNEI. CDR3 nucleotide sequence: TGTGCCAGCAGTCCGGACAGCTTCTATAATTCACCCCTCCACTTT. Its translation: CASSPDSFYNSPLHF.

The CDR3 spells CASSIGTGGLTEAFF. As DNA, the CDR3 is TGTGCCAGTAGTATAGGGACAGGGGGCCTCACTGAAGCTTTCTTT. The rearrangement joins TRBV19 to TRBJ1-1; 11 nucleotides align to TRBD1. The CDR3 covers 15 residues. Germline V gives CDR1 LNHDA, CDR2 SQIVND (reference sequence). V gave up 1 base and J gave up 4 bases; unmatched junction bases: 2.

The V gene is TRBV7-9, the J gene TRBJ1-3; 11 bases match TRBD1. The germline V gene encodes CDR1 SEHNR and CDR2 FQNEAQ (reference sequence). V was pared by 5 bases and J by 2 bases, with 5 bases of the junction left unmatched. The CDR3 consists of 16 residues. CDR3 residues: CASSPGQGAAGNTIYF. CDR3 DNA: TGTGCCAGCAGCCCAGGACAGGGGGCTGCTGGAAACACCATATATTTT.

Only a few counts were recorded for this clone. The chain employs TRBV5-1 and TRBJ2-5, with 12 positions matching TRBD2. The length of the CDR3 is 18 residues. J lost 3 bases, V lost 4 bases, and 13 bases had no gene match. Germline V lookup: CDR1 SGHRS, CDR2 YFSETQ. The CDR3 nucleotides read TGCGCCAGCAGCCCAGGACTAGCGGGAAAGGTCGGGGAAGAGACCCAGTACTTC. Translating it yields CASSPGLAGKVGEETQYF.

The J gene is TRBJ1-1, the V gene TRBV2; a possible D gene is TRBD1 (6 bases). CDR1 is SNHLY and CDR2 is FYNNEI in the germline V gene. The CDR3 totals 14 residues. Trimming shortened V by 6 bases and J by 2 bases, and 13 bases separated the two germline ends. This chain's CDR3 is CASRDGTYNTEAFF. In nucleotides, the CDR3 is TGTGCCAGCAGGGATGGGACATATAACACTGAAGCTTTCTTT.

This chain uses TRBV7-9 with TRBJ1-4, with D possibly matching TRBD1 (5 bases). The V and J ends lost 5 bases and 4 bases respectively, with 11 bases between them. Germline V lookup: CDR1 SEHNR, CDR2 FQNEAQ (reference sequence). This CDR3 has 14 amino acids. The CDR3 region is CASSTGGNNEKLFF. The CDR3 coding sequence is TGTGCCAGCAGCACAGGAGGGAATAATGAAAAACTGTTTTTT.

The V gene is TRBV6-4, the J gene TRBJ1-5, with D unresolved. This CDR3 spans 17 amino acids. Per the germline V gene, CDR1 is MRHNA and CDR2 is SNTAGT. Trimming took off 9 bases at V and 0 bases at J, with 21 bases between the two ends. CDR3 in amino acids: CASPLARKRYSNQPQHF. The CDR3 DNA reads as TGTGCCAGTCCTCTGGCCAGAAAAAGATATAGCAATCAGCCCCAGCATTTT.

The genes are TRBV20-1 and TRBJ2-3; D not resolved. The ends were cut back, 6 bases at V and 4 bases at J, with 29 bases in the middle. The germline V gene has CDR1 DFQATT and CDR2 SNEGSKA (reference sequence). The CDR3 is 18 amino acids. The CDR3 bases are TGCAGTGCCAGTTCCCCACGGCGGCTGCACGGAGTGGCAGATACGCAGTATTTT. Translating gives CSASSPRRLHGVADTQYF.

V gene TRBV5-1 combines with J gene TRBJ1-1; D possibly corresponds to TRBD1 (5 bases). Germline CDR1 SGHRS, CDR2 YFSETQ. The CDR3 has 15 amino acids. V gave up 2 bases and J gave up 0 bases, with 11 bases separating them. The DNA for the CDR3 is TGCGCCAGCAGCTTCACGCGGGACTTGAACACTGAAGCTTTCTTT. Translated, it gives CASSFTRDLNTEAFF.

The V gene is TRBV5-1, the J gene TRBJ1-3; TRBD1 might be the D (5 bases). Trimming left V 0 bases short and J 2 bases short, with 18 bases between. The CDR3 has 18 residues. Germline V gives CDR1 SGHRS, CDR2 YFSETQ. The CDR3 sequence is CASSLVGGDPAPGNTIYF. DNA for the CDR3: TGCGCCAGCAGCTTGGTGGGAGGGGACCCGGCTCCTGGAAACACCATATATTTT.

V usage is TRBV11-2 and J usage is TRBJ2-1, with D tentatively TRBD2 (6 bases). Per germline, CDR1 SGHAT and CDR2 FQNNGV. Trimming shortened V by 4 bases and J by 5 bases, and 15 bases separated the two germline ends. This CDR3 region has 15 residues. CDR3 sequence (DNA): TGTGCCAGCAGCTCCCTAGGGACTCCGGACAATGAGCAGTTCTTC. The encoded protein is CASSSLGTPDNEQFF. Full variable domain (outside the CDR3, taken from reference TRBV11-2 and TRBJ2-1): EAGVAQSPRYKIIEKRQSVAFWCNPISGHATLYWYQQILGQGPKLLIQFQNNGVVDDSQLPKDRFSAERLKGVDSTLKIQPAKLEDSAVYLCASSSLGTPDNEQFFGPGTRLTVL.

CDR3: CASTPIRLAGGVETQYF. The CDR3 bases are TGTGCCAGCACGCCGATTAGGCTAGCGGGGGGAGTGGAGACCCAGTACTTC. V usage is TRBV7-2 and J usage is TRBJ2-5; 11 positions match TRBD2. V lost 7 bases to trimming and J lost 5 bases; unmatched junction nucleotides: 15. Germline CDR1 reads SGHTA; CDR2 reads FQGNSA. The CDR3 extends over 17 amino acids.

The rearrangement uses TRBV19 and TRBJ1-1; 7 bases map to TRBD1. Germline assignment: CDR1 LNHDA and CDR2 SQIVND (reference sequence). This CDR3 has 14 amino acids. The V and J ends lost 4 bases and 6 bases, in that order; junction bases with no gene match: 8. CDR3: CASSTPPDRPEAFF. Here the CDR3 DNA reads TGTGCCAGTAGTACCCCCCCGGACAGGCCTGAAGCTTTCTTT.

The sample holds one count of this clone. The chain carries TRBV2 and TRBJ1-1; D call uncertain. The CDR3 spans 11 residues. V lost 6 bases and J lost 6, with 8 bases in between. Germline values: CDR1 SNHLY, CDR2 FYNNEI. The chain's CDR3 is CASSATPEAFF. The CDR3 region has the DNA TGTGCCAGCAGCGCTACCCCTGAAGCTTTCTTT. Full variable domain (rest looked up from reference TRBV2 and TRBJ1-1): EPEVTQTPSHQVTQMGQEVILRCVPISNHLYFYWYRQILGQKVEFLVSFYNNEISEKSEIFDDQFSVERPDGSNFTLKIRSTKLEDSAMYFCASSATPEAFFGQGTRLTVV.

This sequence joins TRBV4-2 and TRBJ2-4; TRBD1 matches at 10 bases. The CDR3 totals 20 residues. The V segment lost 1 base and the J segment 0 bases; nucleotides outside the gene matches: 12. CDR1 and CDR2 from the germline V gene are LGHNA and YNFKEQ. The CDR3 sequence: CASSQVPGQGTELAKNIQYF. In nucleotides, the CDR3 is TGTGCCAGCAGCCAAGTCCCGGGACAGGGGACCGAATTAGCCAAAAACATTCAGTACTTC.

The chain joins TRBV2 to TRBJ1-5, with D uncertain. Germline CDR1 and CDR2: SNHLY and FYNNEI. The CDR3 covers 13 residues. V shed 3 bases and J shed 9 bases, with 12 bases lying between them. The CDR3 DNA reads TGTGCCAGCAGTGATCCACGGAGCCGGCCCCAGCATTTT. Amino acids: CASSDPRSRPQHF.

The rearrangement joins TRBV19 to TRBJ1-2; 7 bases line up with TRBD1. Germline V gene data show CDR1 as LNHDA and CDR2 as SQIVND (reference sequence). This CDR3 is 13 amino acids long. Trimming cost V 5 bases and J 0 bases; bases outside gene matches: 0. CDR3: CASSDRANYGYTF. CDR3 bases: TGTGCCAGTAGTGACAGGGCTAACTATGGCTACACCTTC.

The chain carries TRBV27 and TRBJ2-3; a possible D gene is TRBD2 (5 bases). CDR1 and CDR2 from the germline V gene are MNHEY and SMNVEV (reference sequence). V was trimmed by 5 bases and J by 5 bases, leaving 8 bases between them. The CDR3 totals 12 residues. This CDR3 is CASSPRGDTQYF. The CDR3 DNA follows: TGTGCCAGCAGTCCCCGGGGAGATACGCAGTATTTT.

V is TRBV19 and J is TRBJ1-2, with 7 nucleotides matching TRBD1. Germline V gene data show CDR1 as LNHDA and CDR2 as SQIVND (reference sequence). After removal of 8 bases from V and 3 bases from J, the junction contained 6 bases not matched to a gene. The CDR3 totals 13 residues. CDR3 sequence: CASWQGQHYGYTF. CDR3 coding DNA: TGTGCCAGTTGGCAGGGACAGCACTATGGCTACACCTTC.

This chain connects TRBV18 to TRBJ1-3; D perhaps matches TRBD1 (6 bases). Trimming cost V 3 bases and J 0 bases, with 12 bases left between them. The germline V gene has CDR1 KGHSH and CDR2 LQKENI. The CDR3 is made up of 16 amino acids. CDR3 DNA sequence: TGTGCCAGCTCACCTGGACAGCCCCGCTCTGGAAACACCATATATTTT. It is translated as CASSPGQPRSGNTIYF. The full variable domain, in which reference TRBV18 and TRBJ1-3 provide the parts outside the CDR3, is NAGVMQNPRHLVRRRGQEARLRCSPMKGHSHVYWYRQLPEEGLKFMVYLQKENIIDESGMPKERFSAEFPKEGPSILRIQQVVRGDSAAYFCASSPGQPRSGNTIYFGEGSWLTVV.

The J gene is TRBJ2-5, the V gene TRBV30, with unresolved D. CDR1 is GTSNPN and CDR2 is SVGIG in the germline V gene (reference sequence). Trimming took 0 bases from V and 0 from J, leaving 5 bases between them. The CDR3 spans 13 residues. As DNA, the CDR3 is TGTGCCTGGAGTGTTACATACCAAGAGACCCAGTACTTC. This gives the protein CAWSVTYQETQYF. Filled out from reference TRBV30 and TRBJ2-5, the complete variable domain reads SQTIHQWPATLVQPVGSPLSLECTVEGTSNPNLYWYRQAAGRGLQLLFYSVGIGQISSEVPQNLSASRPQDRQFILSSKKLLLSDSGFYLCAWSVTYQETQYFGPGTRLLVL.

The chain employs TRBV11-2 and TRBJ1-1; TRBD1 might be the D (5 bases). There are 15 residues in the CDR3. V was shortened by 3 bases and J by 5 bases, with 16 bases between the two germline ends. Germline lookup yields CDR1 SGHAT and CDR2 FQNNGV. The CDR3 DNA is TGTGCCAGCAGCTTGGATGGCGGGGGAGGAACTGAAGCTTTCTTT. It specifies CASSLDGGGGTEAFF. Full variable domain (outside the CDR3, taken from reference TRBV11-2 and TRBJ1-1): EAGVAQSPRYKIIEKRQSVAFWCNPISGHATLYWYQQILGQGPKLLIQFQNNGVVDDSQLPKDRFSAERLKGVDSTLKIQPAKLEDSAVYLCASSLDGGGGTEAFFGQGTRLTVV.